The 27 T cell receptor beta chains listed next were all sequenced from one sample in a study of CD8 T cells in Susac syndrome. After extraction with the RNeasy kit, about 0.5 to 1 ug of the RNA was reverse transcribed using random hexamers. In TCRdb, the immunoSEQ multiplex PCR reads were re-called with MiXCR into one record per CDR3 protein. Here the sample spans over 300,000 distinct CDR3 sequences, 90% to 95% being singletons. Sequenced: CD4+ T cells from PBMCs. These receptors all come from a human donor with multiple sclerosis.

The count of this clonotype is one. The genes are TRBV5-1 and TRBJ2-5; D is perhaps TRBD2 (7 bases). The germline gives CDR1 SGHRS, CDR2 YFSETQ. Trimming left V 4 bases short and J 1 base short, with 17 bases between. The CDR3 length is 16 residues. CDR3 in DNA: TGCGCCAGCAGCGGGGGCGGGGGACCTTCCCAAGAGACCCAGTACTTC. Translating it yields CASSGGGGPSQETQYF.

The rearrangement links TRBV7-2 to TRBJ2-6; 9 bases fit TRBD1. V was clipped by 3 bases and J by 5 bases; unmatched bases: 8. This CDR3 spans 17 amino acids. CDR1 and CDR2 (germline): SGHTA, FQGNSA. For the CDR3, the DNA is TGTGCCAGCAGCTTCCACAGGGGGCGCATAAGGGCCAACGTCCTGACTTTC. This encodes CASSFHRGRIRANVLTF.

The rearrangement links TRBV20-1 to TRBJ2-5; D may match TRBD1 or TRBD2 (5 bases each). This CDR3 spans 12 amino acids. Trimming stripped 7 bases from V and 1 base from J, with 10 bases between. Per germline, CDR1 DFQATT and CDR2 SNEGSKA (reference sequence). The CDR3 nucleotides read TGCAGTGTGAGAGGGGTCCAAGAGACCCAGTACTTC. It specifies CSVRGVQETQYF.

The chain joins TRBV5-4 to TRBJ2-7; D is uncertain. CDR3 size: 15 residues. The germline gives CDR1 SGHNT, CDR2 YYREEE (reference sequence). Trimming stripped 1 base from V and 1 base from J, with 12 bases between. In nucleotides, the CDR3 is TGTGCCAGCAGCTTGAAGGGCATCGCGTCCTACGAGCAGTACTTC. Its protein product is CASSLKGIASYEQYF.

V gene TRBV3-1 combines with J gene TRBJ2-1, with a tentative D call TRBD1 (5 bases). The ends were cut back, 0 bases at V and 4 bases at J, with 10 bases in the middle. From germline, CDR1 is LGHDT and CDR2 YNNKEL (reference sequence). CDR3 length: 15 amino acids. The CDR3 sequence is CASSQDLHRYNEQFF. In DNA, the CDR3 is TGTGCCAGCAGCCAAGATCTGCACAGGTACAATGAGCAGTTCTTC.

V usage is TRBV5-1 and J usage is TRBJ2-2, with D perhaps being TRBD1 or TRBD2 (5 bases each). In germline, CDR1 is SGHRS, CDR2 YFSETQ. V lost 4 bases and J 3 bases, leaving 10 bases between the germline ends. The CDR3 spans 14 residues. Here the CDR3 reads CASSIGAYTGELFF. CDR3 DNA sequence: TGCGCCAGCAGCATCGGGGCATACACCGGGGAGCTGTTTTTT. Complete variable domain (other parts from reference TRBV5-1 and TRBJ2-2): KAGVTQTPRYLIKTRGQQVTLSCSPISGHRSVSWYQQTPGQGLQFLFEYFSETQRNKGNFPGRFSGRQFSNSRSEMNVSTLELGDSALYLCASSIGAYTGELFFGEGSRLTVL.

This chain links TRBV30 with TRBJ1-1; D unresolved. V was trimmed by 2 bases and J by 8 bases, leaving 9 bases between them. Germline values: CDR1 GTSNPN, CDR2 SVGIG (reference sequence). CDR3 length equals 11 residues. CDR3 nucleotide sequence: TGTGCCTGGAGTAGTGCAGTCGAAGCTTTCTTT. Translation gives CAWSSAVEAFF.

The CDR3 region is CASSQDGALPGGRGYTF. The DNA for the CDR3 is TGTGCCAGCAGCCAAGATGGGGCCCTTCCAGGGGGTAGGGGCTACACCTTC. This chain links TRBV14 with TRBJ1-2; 7 bases map to TRBD1. Losses at the gene ends were 0 bases for V and 8 bases for J; bases not matched to a gene: 15. Looked up from germline, CDR1 is SGHDN and CDR2 is FVKESK. The CDR3 is 17 amino acids.

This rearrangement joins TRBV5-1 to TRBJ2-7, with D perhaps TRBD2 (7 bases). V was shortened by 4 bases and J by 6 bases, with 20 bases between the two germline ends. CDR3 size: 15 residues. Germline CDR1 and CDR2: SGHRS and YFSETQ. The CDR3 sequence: CASSPLDSREGEQYF. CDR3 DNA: TGCGCCAGCAGCCCGTTGGACAGTAGGGAGGGCGAGCAGTACTTC. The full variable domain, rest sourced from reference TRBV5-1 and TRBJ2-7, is KAGVTQTPRYLIKTRGQQVTLSCSPISGHRSVSWYQQTPGQGLQFLFEYFSETQRNKGNFPGRFSGRQFSNSRSEMNVSTLELGDSALYLCASSPLDSREGEQYFGPGTRLTVT.

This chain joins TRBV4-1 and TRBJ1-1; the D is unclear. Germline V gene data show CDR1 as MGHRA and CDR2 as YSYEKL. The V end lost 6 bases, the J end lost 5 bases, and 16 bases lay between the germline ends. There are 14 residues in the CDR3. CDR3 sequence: CASSRAPGGTEAFF. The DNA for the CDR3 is TGCGCCAGCAGTCGGGCCCCCGGCGGTACTGAAGCTTTCTTT.

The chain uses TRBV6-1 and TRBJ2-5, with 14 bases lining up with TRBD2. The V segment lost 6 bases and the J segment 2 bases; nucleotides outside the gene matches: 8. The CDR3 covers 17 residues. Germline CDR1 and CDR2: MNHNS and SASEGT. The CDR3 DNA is TGTGCCAGCAGGAATTCTGGACTAGCGGGAGGACAAGAGACCCAGTACTTC. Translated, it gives CASRNSGLAGGQETQYF.

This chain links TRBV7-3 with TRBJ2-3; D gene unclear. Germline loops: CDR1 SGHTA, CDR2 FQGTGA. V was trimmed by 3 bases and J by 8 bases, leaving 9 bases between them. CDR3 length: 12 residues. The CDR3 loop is CASSLFGGTQYF. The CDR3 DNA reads TGTGCCAGCAGCTTGTTTGGCGGTACGCAGTATTTT. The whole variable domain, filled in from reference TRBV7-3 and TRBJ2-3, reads GAGVSQTPSNKVTEKGKYVELRCDPISGHTALYWYRQSLGQGPEFLIYFQGTGAADDSGLPNDRFFAVRPEGSVSTLKIQRTERGDSAVYLCASSLFGGTQYFGPGTRLTVL.

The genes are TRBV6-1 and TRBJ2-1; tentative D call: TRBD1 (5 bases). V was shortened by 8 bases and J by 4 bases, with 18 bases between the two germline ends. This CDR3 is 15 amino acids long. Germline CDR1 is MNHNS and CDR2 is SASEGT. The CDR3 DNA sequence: TGTGCCAGCCCCCTGTATCCTGGGGCATACAATGAGCAGTTCTTC. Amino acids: CASPLYPGAYNEQFF.

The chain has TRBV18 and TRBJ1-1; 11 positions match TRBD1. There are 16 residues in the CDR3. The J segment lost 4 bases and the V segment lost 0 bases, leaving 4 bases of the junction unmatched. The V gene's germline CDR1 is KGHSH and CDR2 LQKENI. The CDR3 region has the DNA TGTGCCAGCTCACCACCGGGGGGACAGGGGGTCACTGAAGCTTTCTTT. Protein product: CASSPPGGQGVTEAFF.

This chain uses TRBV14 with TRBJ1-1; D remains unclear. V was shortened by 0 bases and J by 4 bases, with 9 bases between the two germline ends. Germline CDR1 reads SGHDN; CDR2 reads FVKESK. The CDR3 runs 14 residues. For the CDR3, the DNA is TGTGCCAGCAGCCAAGATTATAGAGCCACTGAAGCTTTCTTT. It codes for CASSQDYRATEAFF. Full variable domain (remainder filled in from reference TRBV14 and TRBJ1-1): EAGVTQFPSHSVIEKGQTVTLRCDPISGHDNLYWYRRVMGKEIKFLLHFVKESKQDESGMPNNRFLAERTGGTYSTLKVQPAELEDSGVYFCASSQDYRATEAFFGQGTRLTVV.

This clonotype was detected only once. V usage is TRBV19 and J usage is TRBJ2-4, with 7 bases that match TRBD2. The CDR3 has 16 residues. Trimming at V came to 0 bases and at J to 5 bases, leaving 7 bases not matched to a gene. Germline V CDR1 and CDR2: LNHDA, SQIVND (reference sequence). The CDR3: CASSIDFRDYQNIQYF. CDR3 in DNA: TGTGCCAGTAGTATAGATTTCCGGGACTACCAAAACATTCAGTACTTC.

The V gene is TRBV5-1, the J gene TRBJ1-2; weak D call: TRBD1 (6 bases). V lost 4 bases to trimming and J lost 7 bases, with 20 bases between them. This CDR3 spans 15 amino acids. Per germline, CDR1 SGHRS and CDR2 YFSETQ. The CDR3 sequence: CASSGGGGTVGGYTF. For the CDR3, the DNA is TGCGCCAGCAGCGGAGGAGGGGGAACAGTGGGTGGCTACACCTTC.

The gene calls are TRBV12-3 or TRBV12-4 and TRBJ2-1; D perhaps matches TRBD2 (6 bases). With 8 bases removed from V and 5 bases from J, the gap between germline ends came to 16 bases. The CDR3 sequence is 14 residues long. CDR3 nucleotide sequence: TGTGCCAGCCGTAAATGGGGGGATGACAATGAGCAGTTCTTC. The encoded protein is CASRKWGDDNEQFF.

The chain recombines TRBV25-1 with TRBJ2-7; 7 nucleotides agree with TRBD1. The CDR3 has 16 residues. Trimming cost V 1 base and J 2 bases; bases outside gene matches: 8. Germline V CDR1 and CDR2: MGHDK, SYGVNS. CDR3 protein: CASSESGTANPYEQYF. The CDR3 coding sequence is TGTGCCAGCAGTGAATCGGGGACAGCGAATCCCTACGAGCAGTACTTC.

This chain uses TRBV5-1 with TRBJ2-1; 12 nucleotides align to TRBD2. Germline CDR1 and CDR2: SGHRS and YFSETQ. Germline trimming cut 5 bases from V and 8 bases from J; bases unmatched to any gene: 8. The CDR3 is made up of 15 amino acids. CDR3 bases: TGCGCCAGCAGTGAGTCGACTAGCGGGGGCGATGAGCAGTTCTTC. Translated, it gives CASSESTSGGDEQFF.

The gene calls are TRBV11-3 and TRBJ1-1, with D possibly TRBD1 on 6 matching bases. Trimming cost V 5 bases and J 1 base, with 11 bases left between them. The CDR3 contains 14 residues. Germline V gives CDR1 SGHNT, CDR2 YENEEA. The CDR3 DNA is TGTGCCAGCAGCCGGGGCAGGGGGAACACTGAAGCTTTCTTT. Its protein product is CASSRGRGNTEAFF.

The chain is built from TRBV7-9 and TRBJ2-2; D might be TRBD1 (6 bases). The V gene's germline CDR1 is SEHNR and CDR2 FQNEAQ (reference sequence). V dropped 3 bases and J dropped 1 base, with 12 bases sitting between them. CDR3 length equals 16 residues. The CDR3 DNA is TGTGCCAGCAGCTTTAGGACGACAGGGAACACCGGGGAGCTGTTTTTT. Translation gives CASSFRTTGNTGELFF.

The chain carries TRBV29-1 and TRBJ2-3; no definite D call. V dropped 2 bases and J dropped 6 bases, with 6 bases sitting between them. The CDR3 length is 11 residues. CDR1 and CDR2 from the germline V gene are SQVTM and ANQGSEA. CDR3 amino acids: CSVEIGDTQYF. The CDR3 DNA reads TGCAGCGTTGAAATTGGTGATACGCAGTATTTT.

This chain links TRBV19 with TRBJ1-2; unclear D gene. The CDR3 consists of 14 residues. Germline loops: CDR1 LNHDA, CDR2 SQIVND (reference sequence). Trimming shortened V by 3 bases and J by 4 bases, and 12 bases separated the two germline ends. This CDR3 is CASSITRSPYGYTF. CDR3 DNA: TGTGCCAGTAGTATTACGAGGAGCCCCTATGGCTACACCTTC.

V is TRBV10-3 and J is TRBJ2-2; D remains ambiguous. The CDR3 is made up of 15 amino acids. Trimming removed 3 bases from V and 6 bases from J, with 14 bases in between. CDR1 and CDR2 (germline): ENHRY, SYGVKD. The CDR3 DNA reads TGTGCCATCAGTGACTCCGGTTTTGGAGCCGGGGAGCTGTTTTTT. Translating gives CAISDSGFGAGELFF.

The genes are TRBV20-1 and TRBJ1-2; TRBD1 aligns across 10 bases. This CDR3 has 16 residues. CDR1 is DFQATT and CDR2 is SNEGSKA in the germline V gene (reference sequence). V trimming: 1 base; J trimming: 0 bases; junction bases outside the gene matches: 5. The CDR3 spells CSARGQGAPSNYGYTF. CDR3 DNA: TGCAGTGCTAGAGGACAGGGGGCCCCCTCTAACTATGGCTACACCTTC.

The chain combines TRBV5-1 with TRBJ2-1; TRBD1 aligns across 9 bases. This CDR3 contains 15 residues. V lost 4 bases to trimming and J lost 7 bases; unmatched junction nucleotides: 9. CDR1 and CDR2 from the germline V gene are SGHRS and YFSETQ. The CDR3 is CASSTGTGFGNEQFF. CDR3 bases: TGCGCCAGCAGCACTGGGACAGGGTTTGGTAATGAGCAGTTCTTC.